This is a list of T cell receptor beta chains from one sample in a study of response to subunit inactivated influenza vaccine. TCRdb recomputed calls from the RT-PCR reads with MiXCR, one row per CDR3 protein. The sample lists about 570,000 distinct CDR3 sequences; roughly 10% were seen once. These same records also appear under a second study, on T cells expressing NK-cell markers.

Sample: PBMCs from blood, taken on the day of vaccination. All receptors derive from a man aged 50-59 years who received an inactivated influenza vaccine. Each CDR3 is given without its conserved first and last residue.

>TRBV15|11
ATSKTFGGGQF
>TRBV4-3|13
ASSRTLTGDYGYT
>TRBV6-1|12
ASSPGQITDTQY
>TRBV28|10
ASSSEAETQY
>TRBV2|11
ASNLRGQETQY
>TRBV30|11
AWRPGGGLEQY
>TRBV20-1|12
SAPGQGARRGYT
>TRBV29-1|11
SVVQPITYEQY
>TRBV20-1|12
SATDRGLSTEAF
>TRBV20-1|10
SARSLQETQY
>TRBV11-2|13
ASSPHRGAYNEQF
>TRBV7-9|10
ASSFGQGEAF
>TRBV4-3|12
ASSQAPGGYEQY
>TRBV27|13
ASRSGTGRPDTQY